This T cell receptor beta chain is from a study of memory CD4+ T cells and cytomegalovirus serostatus. In the authors' methods: After removing out-of-frame reads, under 2.5 million distinct TCRbeta sequences remained. Sequencing used immunoSEQ multiplex PCR; TCRdb keeps in-frame clones, though not all of them. The V and J calls and clone size were taken over from that table, and D and trimming were inferred from the DNA. The table records more than 50,000 clones, 60% to 80% of them present only once. Unmatched junction bases numbered 4, after V lost 0 bases and J lost 2 bases. CDR1 SGHRS and CDR2 YFSETQ come from the germline V gene. The CDR3 runs 15 residues. Single viable CD3+CD4+CD8-CD45RO+ cells were sorted as the memory CD4+ T cells.

The V call is TRBV5-1, the J call TRBJ1-1, with 7 nucleotides matching TRBD1. Input material: memory CD4+ T cells from blood. This TCR came from an adult in good health and CMV-seronegative. The CDR3 DNA follows: TGCGCCAGCAGCTTGGACAGGGGAGATAACACTGAAGCTTTCTTT. Translation gives CASSLDRGDNTEAFF.